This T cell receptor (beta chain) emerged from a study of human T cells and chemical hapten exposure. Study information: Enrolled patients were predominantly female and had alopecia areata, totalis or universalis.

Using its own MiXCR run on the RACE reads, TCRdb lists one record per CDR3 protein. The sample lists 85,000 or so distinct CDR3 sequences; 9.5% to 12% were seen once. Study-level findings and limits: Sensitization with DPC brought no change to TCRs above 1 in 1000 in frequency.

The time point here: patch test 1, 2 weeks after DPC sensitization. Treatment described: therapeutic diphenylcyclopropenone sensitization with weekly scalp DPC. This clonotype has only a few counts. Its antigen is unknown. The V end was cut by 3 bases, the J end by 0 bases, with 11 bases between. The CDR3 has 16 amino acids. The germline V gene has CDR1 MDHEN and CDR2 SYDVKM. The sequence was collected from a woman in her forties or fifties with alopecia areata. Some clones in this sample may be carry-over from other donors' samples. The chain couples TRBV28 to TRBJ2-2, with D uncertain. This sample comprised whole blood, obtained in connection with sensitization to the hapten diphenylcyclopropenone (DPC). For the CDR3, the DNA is TGTGCCAGCAGTTTCGTGCCGCAGGCGAACACCGGGGAGCTGTTTTTT. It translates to CASSFVPQANTGELFF.